The 21 T cell receptor beta chains below were found in one sample sequenced in a study of shared clonotypes between healthy human individuals. The repertoire was sequenced with immunoSEQ multiplex PCR; TCRdb's copy has only in-frame clones and lacks some. The data show about 2 million clones, approximately 95% seen once. CD8 cells classed as naive were CD45RO-negative and positively selected for CCR7, excluding terminally differentiated effector memory CD45RA+ cells. Sequenced material: naive CD8+ T cells sorted from blood. The source of these receptors is a man aged 18 to 30 in good health.

Concerning this clone itself: Within the sample, other DNA sequences also encode this same CDR3. The chain combines TRBV5-4 with TRBJ2-7, with a tentative D call TRBD2 (6 bases). CDR1 SGHNT and CDR2 YYREEE come from the germline V gene (reference sequence). The germline V and J ends were trimmed by 0 bases and 4 bases, with 8 bases remaining between them. The CDR3 covers 13 residues. CDR3 amino acids: CASSLGAGYEQYF. The CDR3 DNA reads as TGTGCCAGCAGCTTGGGGGCGGGGTACGAGCAGTACTTC.

The chain employs TRBV19 and TRBJ1-1; D ambiguous. This CDR3 spans 13 amino acids. Germline CDR1 reads LNHDA; CDR2 reads SQIVND (reference sequence). V lost 3 bases to trimming and J lost 4 bases, with 9 bases between them. CDR3 nucleotide sequence: TGTGCCAGTAGTATCACAGAGTCCACTGAAGCTTTCTTT. It translates to CASSITESTEAFF. Full variable domain (outside the CDR3, taken from reference TRBV19 and TRBJ1-1): DGGITQSPKYLFRKEGQNVTLSCEQNLNHDAMYWYRQDPGQGLRLIYYSQIVNDFQKGDIAEGYSVSREKKESFPLTVTSAQKNPTAFYLCASSITESTEAFFGQGTRLTVV.

V gene TRBV6-5 combines with J gene TRBJ2-1; no clear D. Trimming took off 6 bases at V and 3 bases at J, with 15 bases between the two ends. CDR1 and CDR2 from the germline V gene are MNHEY and SVGAGI. This CDR3 spans 15 amino acids. CDR3 sequence reads: CASSRGREDYNEQFF. CDR3 in DNA: TGTGCCAGCAGCCGCGGAAGGGAAGACTACAATGAGCAGTTCTTC.

J is TRBJ2-5 and V is TRBV2, with D hard to call. V dropped 1 base and J dropped 5 bases, with 14 bases sitting between them. CDR3 length equals 15 residues. Germline loops: CDR1 SNHLY, CDR2 FYNNEI. CDR3 region: CASSEGSGNEETQYF. CDR3 coding DNA: TGTGCCAGCAGTGAAGGTTCGGGTAATGAGGAGACCCAGTACTTC.

The chain couples TRBV28 to TRBJ2-7; D unresolved. The CDR3 contains 12 residues. Trimming left V 6 bases short and J 3 bases short, with 9 bases between. Germline-derived CDR1 and CDR2 are MDHEN and SYDVKM. The CDR3 coding sequence is TGTGCCAGCAGCCCACCTTACTACGAGCAGTACTTC. Its protein product is CASSPPYYEQYF.

This clone was seen a single time. The V and J genes are TRBV12-5 and TRBJ1-1, with a weak D call TRBD1 (5 bases). Trimming pared 5 bases from V and 1 base from J, leaving 11 bases between. The CDR3 runs to 14 residues. In germline, CDR1 is LGHNT, CDR2 FRNRAP. Written as DNA, the CDR3 is TGTGCTAGTGGTGGGGGAGTTGGGAACACTGAAGCTTTCTTT. Its translation: CASGGGVGNTEAFF.

The chain uses TRBV15 and TRBJ1-1; D remains unclear. The CDR3 has 15 amino acids. V lost 1 base and J lost 2, with 11 bases in between. Germline V gives CDR1 LNHNV, CDR2 YYDKDF (reference sequence). The CDR3 reads CATSRVAGFNTEAFF. The CDR3 DNA reads TGTGCCACCAGCAGAGTCGCGGGTTTTAACACTGAAGCTTTCTTT.

The CDR3 spells CAISESLARTPSDGTQYF. The CDR3 DNA reads as TGTGCCATCAGTGAGAGCCTAGCCCGGACACCATCCGATGGGACCCAGTACTTC. The chain carries TRBV10-3 and TRBJ2-5; the D gene could be TRBD1 or TRBD2 (5 bases each). Trimming shortened V by 2 bases and J by 7 bases, and 26 bases separated the two germline ends. This CDR3 region has 18 residues. Germline V gene sequence: CDR1 ENHRY, CDR2 SYGVKD.

This chain links TRBV28 with TRBJ2-1; D is unresolved. This CDR3 is built from 14 residues. Germline CDR1 is MDHEN and CDR2 is SYDVKM. Trimming cost V 1 base and J 8 bases, with 12 bases left between them. The CDR3 DNA sequence: TGTGCCAGCAGTTTATCCGGCTTAACCGATGAGCAGTTCTTC. Translation: CASSLSGLTDEQFF.

This clone is a singleton in its sample. This chain connects TRBV6-1 to TRBJ2-7, with 8 bases aligning to TRBD1. Germline CDR1 and CDR2: MNHNS and SASEGT. The CDR3 spans 15 residues. The V gene end was trimmed by 6 bases and the J gene end by 3 bases; junction bases not matched to a gene: 10. CDR3 residues: CASSDLTGAIYEQYF. The CDR3 coding sequence is TGTGCCAGCAGCGATTTGACAGGGGCGATCTACGAGCAGTACTTC.

The chain uses TRBV28 and TRBJ1-6; unclear D gene. The CDR3 totals 14 residues. The V end lost 4 bases, the J end lost 7 bases, and 11 bases lay between the germline ends. CDR1 and CDR2 from the germline V gene are MDHEN and SYDVKM. CDR3 loop: CASSSLAGNSPLHF. In DNA, the CDR3 is TGTGCCAGCAGTTCACTGGCGGGGAATTCACCCCTCCACTTT.

V and J are TRBV7-9 and TRBJ2-3; D gene uncertain. V dropped 3 bases and J dropped 3 bases, with 13 bases sitting between them. Germline V CDR1 and CDR2: SEHNR, FQNEAQ (reference sequence). CDR3 size: 15 residues. The CDR3 DNA sequence: TGTGCCAGCAGCTTCGGAACTGTCTTAACAGATACGCAGTATTTT. Its protein is CASSFGTVLTDTQYF.

This rearrangement joins TRBV27 to TRBJ2-3, with D possibly TRBD1 on 6 matching bases. Germline lookup yields CDR1 MNHEY and CDR2 SMNVEV (reference sequence). V dropped 2 bases and J dropped 4 bases, with 13 bases sitting between them. The CDR3 is 15 residues long. The CDR3 loop is CASSLTGIGPDTQYF. The CDR3 bases are TGTGCCAGCAGTTTAACAGGGATTGGGCCAGATACGCAGTATTTT.

The J gene is TRBJ1-2, the V gene TRBV19; D is uncertain. Germline V gene lookup returns CDR1 LNHDA and CDR2 SQIVND (reference sequence). Between the trimmed V and J ends, which lost 0 bases and 4 bases, there was a span of 12 bases. There are 15 residues in the CDR3. The CDR3 spells CASSIDLEVPYGYTF. The CDR3 region has the DNA TGTGCCAGTAGTATAGATCTCGAAGTCCCCTATGGCTACACCTTC.

This clone has only a few counts. V is TRBV4-3 and J is TRBJ1-3; unclear D gene. Germline CDR1 LGHNA, CDR2 YSLEER. Trimming removed 5 bases at V and 0 bases at J, with 11 bases between. CDR3 length equals 15 residues. This chain's CDR3 is CASSAALASGNTIYF. The CDR3 nucleotides are TGCGCCAGCAGCGCCGCGCTCGCCTCTGGAAACACCATATATTTT.

This clone was seen only once. The genes are TRBV5-6 and TRBJ2-7; D not certain. This CDR3 is built from 12 residues. From germline, CDR1 is SGHDT and CDR2 YYEEEE. Deletions cut 3 bases from V and 2 bases from J, with 6 bases between. CDR3 sequence (DNA): TGTGCCAGCAGCTCTCTGACCTACGAGCAGTACTTC. Its translation: CASSSLTYEQYF.

Only one count was recorded for this clone. In nucleotides, the CDR3 is TGTGCCAGCAGCTTCTTCTTTAGGGGCACCGGGGAGCTGTTTTTT. Residues: CASSFFFRGTGELFF. The genes are TRBV11-2 and TRBJ2-2; D is possibly TRBD1 (5 bases). CDR1 is SGHAT and CDR2 is FQNNGV in the germline V gene. V lost 3 bases and J 4 bases, leaving 12 bases between the germline ends. The CDR3 contains 15 residues.

The rearrangement uses TRBV6-5 and TRBJ2-5; no firm D call. CDR1 and CDR2 (germline): MNHEY, SVGAGI. Trimming took off 2 bases at V and 7 bases at J, with 14 bases between the two ends. The CDR3 consists of 14 residues. The CDR3 DNA sequence: TGTGCCAGCAGTTACGTCCCGCGTTCGGGGACCCAGTACTTC. It translates to CASSYVPRSGTQYF.

This rearrangement joins TRBV18 to TRBJ2-1; 12 nucleotides line up with TRBD1. The trim removed 6 bases at V and 8 bases at J, leaving 8 bases unmatched. Germline V gene lookup returns CDR1 KGHSH and CDR2 LQKENI. The CDR3 extends over 15 amino acids. DNA for the CDR3: TGTGCCAGCTCGAGCCAGGGACAGGGGGCATATGAGCAGTTCTTC. It specifies CASSSQGQGAYEQFF. Combining the CDR3 with reference TRBV18 and TRBJ2-1 gives the whole variable domain NAGVMQNPRHLVRRRGQEARLRCSPMKGHSHVYWYRQLPEEGLKFMVYLQKENIIDESGMPKERFSAEFPKEGPSILRIQQVVRGDSAAYFCASSSQGQGAYEQFFGPGTRLTVL.

A single count supports this clone. The chain recombines TRBV27 with TRBJ2-7; the match to TRBD2 covers 9 bases. This CDR3 region has 14 residues. Unmatched junction bases numbered 9, after V lost 5 bases and J lost 7 bases. Germline lookup yields CDR1 MNHEY and CDR2 SMNVEV (reference sequence). CDR3 DNA: TGTGCCAGCAGTCTAGAGCGGGGGGCAACGGAGCAGTACTTC. Translated, it gives CASSLERGATEQYF.

The chain links TRBV5-5 to TRBJ1-6; a weak D match, TRBD1 (6 bases). Germline V gene lookup returns CDR1 SGHKS and CDR2 YYEKEE (reference sequence). This CDR3 has 16 residues. Deletions cut 7 bases from V and 14 bases from J, with 28 bases between. The CDR3 reads CASQTSTGTRAGALHF. DNA for the CDR3: TGTGCCAGCCAGACCAGTACTGGGACACGGGCCGGGGCCCTCCACTTT.